A single sample gave rise to the 25 T cell receptor beta chains below, sequenced in a study of blood T cell repertoires in COVID-19. Repertoires were generated with immunoSEQ multiplex PCR, while TCRdb's copy carries only in-frame clones and drops some. The sample yields 390,000 or so clones, 75% to 90% seen once. Source material: PBMCs or T cells enriched from blood (not recorded which). These receptors all come from a man aged 18 to 29 who had recovered from COVID-19.

The rearrangement uses TRBV7-9 and TRBJ1-1; TRBD1 agrees at 7 bases. After removal of 6 bases from V and 4 bases from J, the junction contained 11 bases not matched to a gene. CDR3 length equals 15 residues. Germline V CDR1 and CDR2: SEHNR, FQNEAQ (reference sequence). Here the CDR3 reads CASSPGTAYFTEAFF. The CDR3, as DNA: TGTGCCAGCAGTCCCGGGACAGCCTATTTCACTGAAGCTTTCTTT.

The rearrangement joins TRBV20-1 to TRBJ1-1, with D perhaps matching TRBD1 (5 bases). CDR3 length: 14 amino acids. Germline V gene data show CDR1 as DFQATT and CDR2 as SNEGSKA (reference sequence). V dropped 3 bases and J dropped 0 bases, with 11 bases sitting between them. The CDR3: CSASWAGMNTEAFF. The CDR3 DNA follows: TGCAGTGCTAGTTGGGCAGGGATGAACACTGAAGCTTTCTTT.

The chain uses TRBV15 and TRBJ1-2; D perhaps matches TRBD1 (5 bases). Per the germline V gene, CDR1 is LNHNV and CDR2 is YYDKDF (reference sequence). The CDR3 totals 17 residues. The V end was cut by 3 bases, the J end by 7 bases, with 24 bases between. Here the CDR3 reads CATSSPLFSRAPGGYTF. In nucleotides, the CDR3 is TGTGCCACCAGCAGTCCACTCTTTTCCAGGGCTCCTGGTGGCTACACCTTC.

The gene calls are TRBV27 and TRBJ1-1; TRBD1 matches at 9 bases. Germline trimming cut 4 bases from V and 5 bases from J; bases unmatched to any gene: 8. Germline V gene sequence: CDR1 MNHEY, CDR2 SMNVEV (reference sequence). This CDR3 comprises 15 residues. In nucleotides, the CDR3 is TGTGCCAGCAGTTGGAAAGGACAGGGGCTAACTGAAGCTTTCTTT. Its protein product is CASSWKGQGLTEAFF.

The gene calls are TRBV5-8 and TRBJ1-6; no clear D gene. Germline V gene sequence: CDR1 SGHTS, CDR2 YDEGEE. CDR3 length: 12 residues. The V end was cut by 1 base, the J end by 10 bases, with 6 bases between. For the CDR3, the DNA is TGTGCCAGCAGCTTGCCGGGATCACCCCTCCACTTT. Translated, it gives CASSLPGSPLHF.

The chain is built from TRBV5-6 and TRBJ2-7; D possibly corresponds to TRBD1 (5 bases). Trimming cost V 0 bases and J 7 bases, with 14 bases left between them. This CDR3 has 14 amino acids. Germline CDR1 is SGHDT and CDR2 is YYEEEE. CDR3 protein: CASSLVGSKGEQYF. The CDR3 DNA reads TGTGCCAGCAGCTTGGTTGGCTCAAAGGGGGAGCAGTACTTC.

The V and J genes are TRBV9 and TRBJ2-1; 8 nucleotides agree with TRBD2. The CDR3 consists of 14 residues. Germline lookup yields CDR1 SGDLS and CDR2 YYNGEE. Trimming cost V 1 base and J 5 bases; bases outside gene matches: 2. CDR3 amino acids: CASSVTSGNNEQFF. The CDR3 DNA reads as TGTGCCAGCAGCGTAACTAGCGGAAACAATGAGCAGTTCTTC.

This clone is a singleton in its sample. The chain joins TRBV20-1 to TRBJ2-3; 8 bases agree with TRBD1. The junction had 6 bases not matched to a gene; V was cut back by 1 base and J by 15 bases. The CDR3 extends over 11 amino acids. The V gene's germline CDR1 is DFQATT and CDR2 SNEGSKA (reference sequence). The CDR3: CSARVRGLKYF. The CDR3 DNA is TGCAGTGCTAGAGTCAGGGGGCTGAAATATTTT.

V usage is TRBV12-3 or TRBV12-4 and J usage is TRBJ1-5; 7 bases align to TRBD1. The CDR3 is 13 residues long. Trimming cost V 8 bases and J 4 bases; bases outside gene matches: 5. This CDR3 reads CASRGQQNQPQHF. The CDR3 DNA follows: TGTGCCAGCCGGGGACAGCAAAATCAGCCCCAGCATTTT.

J is TRBJ2-1 and V is TRBV18, with D unclear. This CDR3 has 15 amino acids. Germline loops: CDR1 KGHSH, CDR2 LQKENI. V was cut by 4 bases and J by 1 base, with 11 bases left in between. The CDR3 region is CASSLAGYSYNEQFF. The CDR3 DNA reads as TGTGCCAGCTCACTCGCCGGTTATTCCTACAATGAGCAGTTCTTC.

This clone has only one observation. The rearrangement joins TRBV11-2 to TRBJ1-4; TRBD1 is a possible D gene (5 bases). Germline CDR1 reads SGHAT; CDR2 reads FQNNGV. The CDR3 has 13 amino acids. Trimming took 5 bases from V and 8 from J, leaving 12 bases between them. In DNA form, the CDR3 reads TGTGCCAGCAGCGGAAGGGCAGGGGAAAAACTGTTTTTT. It codes for CASSGRAGEKLFF. Drawing the rest from reference TRBV11-2 and TRBJ1-4, the complete variable domain is EAGVAQSPRYKIIEKRQSVAFWCNPISGHATLYWYQQILGQGPKLLIQFQNNGVVDDSQLPKDRFSAERLKGVDSTLKIQPAKLEDSAVYLCASSGRAGEKLFFGSGTQLSVL.

This chain joins TRBV27 and TRBJ1-1; the D gene is possibly TRBD1 (6 bases). With 7 bases removed from V and 11 bases from J, the gap between germline ends came to 14 bases. The CDR3 runs to 11 residues. Germline V lookup: CDR1 MNHEY, CDR2 SMNVEV (reference sequence). The CDR3 sequence is CASITGPRAFF. CDR3 DNA: TGTGCCAGCATTACAGGGCCCCGGGCTTTCTTT.

The gene calls are TRBV19 and TRBJ1-2; TRBD1 agrees at 8 bases. Looked up from germline, CDR1 is LNHDA and CDR2 is SQIVND (reference sequence). The CDR3 spans 15 residues. The V and J ends lost 4 bases and 7 bases, in that order; junction bases with no gene match: 11. CDR3 sequence (DNA): TGTGCCAGTAGTACCTGGACAGGGCGGACCCTTGGCTACACCTTC. This codes for CASSTWTGRTLGYTF.

The chain carries TRBV4-1 and TRBJ2-7; weak D call: TRBD2 (6 bases). The CDR3 consists of 16 residues. Trimming took 1 base from V and 6 from J, leaving 19 bases between them. CDR1 is MGHRA and CDR2 is YSYEKL in the germline V gene. This CDR3 reads CASSQVPAGVPGEQYF. As DNA, the CDR3 is TGCGCCAGCAGCCAAGTGCCAGCGGGCGTTCCGGGCGAGCAGTACTTC.

The gene calls are TRBV30 and TRBJ2-2; TRBD2 is a possible D gene (5 bases). V shed 1 base and J shed 10 bases, with 7 bases lying between them. Germline CDR1 GTSNPN, CDR2 SVGIG (reference sequence). This CDR3 is built from 11 residues. CDR3 sequence: CAWSGGLELFF. In DNA form, the CDR3 reads TGTGCCTGGAGTGGCGGACTGGAGCTGTTTTTT. Filled out from reference TRBV30 and TRBJ2-2, the complete variable domain reads SQTIHQWPATLVQPVGSPLSLECTVEGTSNPNLYWYRQAAGRGLQLLFYSVGIGQISSEVPQNLSASRPQDRQFILSSKKLLLSDSGFYLCAWSGGLELFFGEGSRLTVL.

This clone has a single count. This sequence joins TRBV4-3 and TRBJ1-2, with 7 positions matching TRBD1. Trimming at V came to 3 bases and at J to 2 bases, leaving 9 bases not matched to a gene. The CDR3 has 16 amino acids. Germline CDR1 and CDR2: LGHNA and YSLEER. The CDR3 sequence: CASSQTGQGVNYGYTF. The CDR3 bases are TGCGCCAGCAGCCAGACGGGCCAGGGGGTCAACTATGGCTACACCTTC.

This clone was recorded a few times. The V gene is TRBV7-6, the J gene TRBJ2-3; TRBD2 aligns across 8 bases. Germline loops: CDR1 SGHVS, CDR2 FNYEAQ. V was pared by 0 bases and J by 0 bases, with 11 bases of the junction left unmatched. The length of the CDR3 is 19 residues. CDR3 nucleotides: TGTGCCAGCAGCTTAGCTTCTTCTGGGGCTAGCGGGAGCACAGATACGCAGTATTTT. Translating it yields CASSLASSGASGSTDTQYF.

This chain joins TRBV7-9 and TRBJ1-5, with D possibly being TRBD1 (5 bases). V gave up 1 base and J gave up 0 bases, with 13 bases separating them. Germline CDR1 and CDR2: SEHNR and FQNEAQ (reference sequence). CDR3 size: 17 residues. The DNA of the CDR3 is TGTGCCAGCAGCTTAGTACGGGGGATGAGTAGCAATCAGCCCCAGCATTTT. Residues: CASSLVRGMSSNQPQHF. Based on the CDR3 plus reference TRBV7-9 and TRBJ1-5, the full variable domain is DTGVSQNPRHKITKRGQNVTFRCDPISEHNRLYWYRQTLGQGPEFLTYFQNEAQLEKSRLLSDRFSAERPKGSFSTLEIQRTEQGDSAMYLCASSLVRGMSSNQPQHFGDGTRLSIL.

This chain connects TRBV6-5 to TRBJ2-5, with TRBD1 matching over 7 bases. Germline-derived CDR1 and CDR2 are MNHEY and SVGAGI. The CDR3 is made up of 16 amino acids. The V and J ends lost 3 bases and 0 bases, in that order; junction bases with no gene match: 7. The CDR3 sequence: CASSYVHRGDQETQYF. The CDR3 nucleotides read TGTGCCAGCAGTTATGTCCACAGGGGCGACCAAGAGACCCAGTACTTC.

The genes are TRBV7-9 and TRBJ1-5; perhaps TRBD1 as D (6 bases). V dropped 5 bases and J dropped 6 bases, with 8 bases sitting between them. The CDR3 has 12 amino acids. From germline, CDR1 is SEHNR and CDR2 FQNEAQ (reference sequence). The CDR3 loop reads CASSPGVQPQHF. The CDR3 bases are TGTGCCAGCAGCCCAGGGGTTCAGCCCCAGCATTTT.

This clone was picked up one time. The rearrangement links TRBV10-3 to TRBJ2-5; D possibly corresponds to TRBD2 (5 bases). Trimming took 2 bases from V and 5 from J, leaving 15 bases between them. CDR1 and CDR2 (germline): ENHRY, SYGVKD. This CDR3 comprises 15 residues. As DNA, the CDR3 is TGTGCCATCAGTGAGAATAGCCGGGGAACGGAGACCCAGTACTTC. Residues: CAISENSRGTETQYF.

The J gene is TRBJ2-2, the V gene TRBV29-1; D is possibly TRBD1 (5 bases). Germline V gene lookup returns CDR1 SQVTM and CDR2 ANQGSEA. The CDR3 is 13 residues long. V lost 7 bases, J lost 5 bases, and 14 bases lay in between. This CDR3 is CSASPRATGELFF. CDR3 coding DNA: TGCAGCGCAAGTCCCAGGGCTACCGGGGAGCTGTTTTTT.

The chain recombines TRBV25-1 with TRBJ2-1; TRBD1 is a possible D gene (6 bases). In germline, CDR1 is MGHDK, CDR2 SYGVNS. V shed 4 bases and J shed 0 bases, with 10 bases lying between them. This CDR3 is built from 15 residues. The CDR3 reads CASSVKTGSYNEQFF. CDR3 coding DNA: TGTGCCAGCAGTGTGAAGACAGGCTCCTACAATGAGCAGTTCTTC. The whole variable domain, filled in from reference TRBV25-1 and TRBJ2-1, reads EADIYQTPRYLVIGTGKKITLECSQTMGHDKMYWYQQDPGMELHLIHYSYGVNSTEKGDLSSESTVSRIRTEHFPLTLESARPSHTSQYLCASSVKTGSYNEQFFGPGTRLTVL.

The chain carries TRBV6-1 and TRBJ2-3; 14 bases match TRBD2. Trimming took 4 bases from V and 5 from J; bases not matched to a gene: 8. CDR1 is MNHNS and CDR2 is SASEGT in the germline V gene. CDR3 length: 17 amino acids. The CDR3 reads CASSAQSTSGRGDTQYF. The CDR3 DNA reads as TGTGCCAGCAGTGCCCAGTCGACTAGCGGGAGGGGAGATACGCAGTATTTT.

The chain couples TRBV15 to TRBJ2-7; D ambiguous. The CDR3 is 15 residues long. Germline lookup yields CDR1 LNHNV and CDR2 YYDKDF (reference sequence). V was pared by 0 bases and J by 3 bases, with 12 bases between. CDR3 bases: TGTGCCACCAGCAGAGATCAGGTAAAAGGCTACGAGCAGTACTTC. Amino acid sequence: CATSRDQVKGYEQYF.